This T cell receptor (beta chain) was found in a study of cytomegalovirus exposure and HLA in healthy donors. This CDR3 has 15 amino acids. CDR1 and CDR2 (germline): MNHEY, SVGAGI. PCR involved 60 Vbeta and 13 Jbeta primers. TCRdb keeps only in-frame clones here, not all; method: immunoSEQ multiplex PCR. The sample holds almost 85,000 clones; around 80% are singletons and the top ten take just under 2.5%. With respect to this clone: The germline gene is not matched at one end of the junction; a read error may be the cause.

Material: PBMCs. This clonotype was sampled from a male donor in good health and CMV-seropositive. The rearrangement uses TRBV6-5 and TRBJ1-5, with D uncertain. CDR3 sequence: CASSYSPGGNQPQHF. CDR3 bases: TGTGCCAGCAGCTACTCCCCGGGTGGCAATCAGCCCCAGCATTTT.